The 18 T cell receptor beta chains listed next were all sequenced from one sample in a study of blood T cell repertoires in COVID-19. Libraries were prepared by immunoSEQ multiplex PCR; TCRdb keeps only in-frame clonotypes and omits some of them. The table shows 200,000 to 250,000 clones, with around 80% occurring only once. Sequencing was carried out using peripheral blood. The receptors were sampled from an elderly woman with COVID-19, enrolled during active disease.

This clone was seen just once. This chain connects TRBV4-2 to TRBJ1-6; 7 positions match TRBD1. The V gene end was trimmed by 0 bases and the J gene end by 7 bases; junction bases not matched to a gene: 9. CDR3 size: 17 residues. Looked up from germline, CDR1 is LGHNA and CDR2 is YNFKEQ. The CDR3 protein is CASSQEIRRRGNSPLHF. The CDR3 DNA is TGTGCCAGCAGCCAAGAAATACGGCGCAGGGGGAATTCACCCCTCCACTTT.

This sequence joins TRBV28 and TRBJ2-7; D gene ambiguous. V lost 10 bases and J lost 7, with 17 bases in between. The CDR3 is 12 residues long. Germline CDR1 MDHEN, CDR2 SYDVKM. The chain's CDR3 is CATRSVVGEQYF. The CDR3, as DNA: TGTGCCACCCGTTCCGTCGTCGGGGAGCAGTACTTC.

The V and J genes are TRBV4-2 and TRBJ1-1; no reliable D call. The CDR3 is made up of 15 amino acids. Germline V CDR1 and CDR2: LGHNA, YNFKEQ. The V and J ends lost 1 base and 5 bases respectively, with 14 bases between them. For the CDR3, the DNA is TGTGCCAGCAGCCAAGGGTTTATTCGTACAACTGAAGCTTTCTTT. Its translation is CASSQGFIRTTEAFF.

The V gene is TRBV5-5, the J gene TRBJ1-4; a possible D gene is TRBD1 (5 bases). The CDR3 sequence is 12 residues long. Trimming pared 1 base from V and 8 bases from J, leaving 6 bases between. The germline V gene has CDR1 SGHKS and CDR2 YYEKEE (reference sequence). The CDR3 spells CASSLTGEKLFF. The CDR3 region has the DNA TGTGCCAGCAGCTTGACAGGCGAAAAACTGTTTTTT.

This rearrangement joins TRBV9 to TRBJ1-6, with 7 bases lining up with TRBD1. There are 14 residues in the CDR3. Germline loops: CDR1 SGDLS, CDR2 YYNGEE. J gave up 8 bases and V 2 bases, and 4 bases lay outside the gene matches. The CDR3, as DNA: TGTGCCAGCAGCGTGGACAGGACCCATTCACCCCTCCACTTT. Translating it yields CASSVDRTHSPLHF.

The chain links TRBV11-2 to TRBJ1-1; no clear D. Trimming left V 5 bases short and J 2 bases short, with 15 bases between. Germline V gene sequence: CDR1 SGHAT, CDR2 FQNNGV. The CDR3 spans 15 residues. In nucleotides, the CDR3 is TGTGCCAGCAGCACCGACGGTGGAGTCAACACTGAAGCTTTCTTT. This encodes CASSTDGGVNTEAFF. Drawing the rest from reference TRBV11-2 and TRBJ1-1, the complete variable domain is EAGVAQSPRYKIIEKRQSVAFWCNPISGHATLYWYQQILGQGPKLLIQFQNNGVVDDSQLPKDRFSAERLKGVDSTLKIQPAKLEDSAVYLCASSTDGGVNTEAFFGQGTRLTVV.

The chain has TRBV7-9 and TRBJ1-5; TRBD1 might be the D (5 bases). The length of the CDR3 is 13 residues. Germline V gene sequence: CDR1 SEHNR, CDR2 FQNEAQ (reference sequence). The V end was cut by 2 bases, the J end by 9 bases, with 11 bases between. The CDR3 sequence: CASSLRAGGPQHF. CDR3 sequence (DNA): TGTGCCAGCAGCTTAAGGGCCGGGGGGCCCCAGCATTTT.

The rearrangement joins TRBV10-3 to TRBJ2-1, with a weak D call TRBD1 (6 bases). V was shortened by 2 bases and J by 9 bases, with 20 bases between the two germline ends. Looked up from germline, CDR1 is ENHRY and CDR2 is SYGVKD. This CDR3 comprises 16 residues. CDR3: CAISERGGQGLGEQFF. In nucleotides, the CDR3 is TGTGCCATCAGTGAGAGGGGCGGCCAGGGGCTGGGTGAGCAGTTCTTC.

CDR3 DNA: TGTGCCAGCAGCCGGCTCCTTAAGACTAGGTACTACAATGAGCAGTTCTTC. It translates to CASSRLLKTRYYNEQFF. The chain couples TRBV3-1 (or the pseudogene TRBV3-2) to TRBJ2-1, with a tentative D call TRBD2 (6 bases). With 4 bases removed from V and 3 bases from J, the gap between germline ends came to 19 bases. Germline V gives CDR1 LGHDT, CDR2 YNNKEL (reference sequence). The CDR3 runs 17 residues.

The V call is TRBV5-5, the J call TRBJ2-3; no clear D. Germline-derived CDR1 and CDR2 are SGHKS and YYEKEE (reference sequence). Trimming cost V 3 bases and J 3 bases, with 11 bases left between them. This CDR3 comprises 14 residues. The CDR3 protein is CASSYYSLTDTQYF. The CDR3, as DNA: TGTGCCAGCAGCTATTATTCACTGACAGATACGCAGTATTTT.

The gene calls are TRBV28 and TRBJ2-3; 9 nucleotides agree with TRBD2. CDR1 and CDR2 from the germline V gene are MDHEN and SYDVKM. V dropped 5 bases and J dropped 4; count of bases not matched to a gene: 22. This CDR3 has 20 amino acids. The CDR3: CASSPRGSGSRHTMADTQYF. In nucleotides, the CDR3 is TGTGCCAGCAGTCCCCGGGGTAGCGGGAGCCGACATACAATGGCAGATACGCAGTATTTT. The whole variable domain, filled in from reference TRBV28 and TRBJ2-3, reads DVKVTQSSRYLVKRTGEKVFLECVQDMDHENMFWYRQDPGLGLRLIYFSYDVKMKEKGDIPEGYSVSREKKERFSLILESASTNQTSMYLCASSPRGSGSRHTMADTQYFGPGTRLTVL.

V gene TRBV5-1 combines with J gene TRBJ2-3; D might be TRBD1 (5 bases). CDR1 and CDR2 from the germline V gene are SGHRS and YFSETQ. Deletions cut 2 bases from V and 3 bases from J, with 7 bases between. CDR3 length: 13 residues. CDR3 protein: CASSFQGTDTQYF. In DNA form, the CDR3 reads TGCGCCAGCAGCTTCCAGGGAACAGATACGCAGTATTTT.

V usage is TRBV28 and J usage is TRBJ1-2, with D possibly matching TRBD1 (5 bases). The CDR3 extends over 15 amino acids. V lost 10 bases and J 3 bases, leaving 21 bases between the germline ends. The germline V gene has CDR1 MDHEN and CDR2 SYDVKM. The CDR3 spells CATGTLHRPYYGYTF. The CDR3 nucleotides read TGTGCCACCGGAACCCTACACAGGCCTTACTATGGCTACACCTTC.

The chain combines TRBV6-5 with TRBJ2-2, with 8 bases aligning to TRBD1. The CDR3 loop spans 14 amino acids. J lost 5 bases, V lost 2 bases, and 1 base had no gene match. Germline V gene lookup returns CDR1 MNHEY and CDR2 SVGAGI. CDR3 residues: CASSYQGATGELFF. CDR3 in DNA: TGTGCCAGCAGTTACCAGGGGGCGACCGGGGAGCTGTTTTTT.

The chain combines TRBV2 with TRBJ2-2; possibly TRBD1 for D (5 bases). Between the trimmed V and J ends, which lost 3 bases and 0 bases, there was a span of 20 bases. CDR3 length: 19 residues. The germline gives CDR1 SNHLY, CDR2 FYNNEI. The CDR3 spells CASSDLFGQGTSNTGELFF. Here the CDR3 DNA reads TGTGCCAGCAGTGATCTGTTCGGCCAGGGAACCTCGAACACCGGGGAGCTGTTTTTT.

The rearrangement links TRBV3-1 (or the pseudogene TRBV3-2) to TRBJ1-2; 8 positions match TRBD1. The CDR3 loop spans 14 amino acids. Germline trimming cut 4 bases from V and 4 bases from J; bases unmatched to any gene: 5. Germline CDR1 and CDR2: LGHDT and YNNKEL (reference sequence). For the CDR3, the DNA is TGTGCCAGCAGCCCCGGACAGGGTGGCTATGGCTACACCTTC. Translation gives CASSPGQGGYGYTF.

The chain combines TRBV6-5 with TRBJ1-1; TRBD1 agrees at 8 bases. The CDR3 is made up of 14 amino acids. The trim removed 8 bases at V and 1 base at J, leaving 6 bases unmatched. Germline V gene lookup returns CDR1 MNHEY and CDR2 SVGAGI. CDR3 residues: CASGDRWGNTEAFF. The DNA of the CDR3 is TGTGCCAGCGGGGACAGGTGGGGGAACACTGAAGCTTTCTTT.

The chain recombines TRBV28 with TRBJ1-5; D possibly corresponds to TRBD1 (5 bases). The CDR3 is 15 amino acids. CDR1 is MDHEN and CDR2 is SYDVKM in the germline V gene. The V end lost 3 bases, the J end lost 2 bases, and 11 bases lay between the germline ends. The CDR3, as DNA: TGTGCCAGCAGTTTTAGGAGGGGTGGCAATCAGCCCCAGCATTTT. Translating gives CASSFRRGGNQPQHF.